This is a list of T cell receptor beta chains from one sample in a study of T cells in Graves' hyperthyroidism and ophthalmopathy. Each CDR3 protein gets one entry after TCRdb re-called the multiplex PCR reads with MiXCR. The repertoire holds fewer than 450,000 distinct CDR3 sequences, with roughly 13% as singletons. The material sequenced was blood. The receptors stem from a man aged 45-65 years with Graves' ophthalmopathy. Each CDR3 is given with its conserved first and last residue. Each record gives: D gene, J gene, V gene, clone size, CDR3 protein, CDR3 DNA. A D gene is named only where the DNA matches it firmly. Size values are once, few and many counts, or a class for expanded clones, and some rows have none.

- TRBJ1-6 TRBV3-1 many CASSQDQRVTYNSPLHF TGTGCCAGCAGCCAAGACCAGCGAGTGACCTATAATTCACCCCTCCACTTT
- TRBJ2-6 TRBV24-1 few CATSDETSSGANVLTF TGTGCCACCAGTGATGAGACTAGCTCTGGGGCCAACGTCCTGACTTTC
- TRBJ2-3 TRBV28 many CASTFGSHTDTQYF TGTGCCAGCACCTTTGGCTCTCACACAGATACGCAGTATTTT
TRBD2 TRBJ2-6 TRBV9 - CASSAQTGTSFSGANVLTF TGTGCCAGCAGCGCCCAGACCGGGACTAGCTTTTCTGGGGCCAACGTCCTGACCTTC
- TRBJ2-5 TRBV28 many CASNIRIQETQYF TGTGCCAGCAACATACGGATCCAAGAGACCCAGTACTTC
- TRBJ2-3 TRBV7-9 few CASSLRELSDTQYF TGTGCCAGCAGCCTACGGGAATTGAGTGATACGCAGTATTTT
- TRBJ2-7 TRBV2 - CASSDGAYEQYF TGTGCCAGCAGTGACGGGGCCTACGAGCAGTACTTC
- TRBJ2-7 TRBV20-1 - CSASMTLGRYEQCF TGCAGTGCTAGTATGACGCTCGGGCGCTACGAGCAGTGCTTC
TRBD1 TRBJ2-1 TRBV19 - CASTWDRVPNNEQFF TGTGCCAGTACCTGGGACAGGGTTCCCAACAATGAGCAGTTCTTC
- TRBJ1-1 TRBV6-1 many CASSGSTMNTEAFF TGTGCCAGCAGTGGGAGTACAATGAACACTGAAGCTTTCTTT
- TRBJ2-7 TRBV9 few CASSVVQGSEQYF TGTGCCAGCAGCGTAGTACAGGGCAGCGAGCAGTACTTC
TRBD2 TRBJ2-2 TRBV7-9 - CASSSPLAGGTTGELFF TGTGCCAGCAGCTCCCCACTAGCGGGAGGTACCACCGGGGAGCTGTTTTTT
TRBD2 TRBJ2-1 TRBV10-3 - CAISERSGRAWNEQFF TGTGCCATCAGTGAGCGTAGCGGGAGGGCTTGGAATGAGCAGTTCTTC
TRBD2 TRBJ2-1 TRBV20-1 many CSARGTSGRTWDEQFF TGCAGTGCTAGAGGGACTAGCGGGCGAACTTGGGATGAGCAGTTCTTC
- TRBJ1-5 TRBV12-3/TRBV12-4 - CASSFGGNSNQPQHF TGTGCCAGCAGTTTCGGGGGTAATAGCAATCAGCCCCAGCATTTT
TRBD2 TRBJ2-3 TRBV20-1 - CSARTSGRLRRADTQYF TGCAGTGCTCGGACTAGCGGGAGGCTTAGGAGGGCAGATACGCAGTATTTT
- TRBJ2-1 TRBV20-1 - CSARFGVGPGRFF TGCAGTGCGAGATTCGGGGTGGGCCCCGGGAGGTTCTTC
- TRBJ1-3 TRBV29-1 - CSVEAGNTIYF TGCAGCGTTGAGGCTGGAAACACCATATATTTT
TRBD2 TRBJ2-3 TRBV30 many CAWSISSGGRFGDTQYF TGTGCCTGGAGTATTTCTTCTGGCGGGAGGTTCGGAGATACGCAGTATTTT
- TRBJ2-7 TRBV7-9 few CASSTTLSYEQYF TGTGCCAGCAGCACCACACTCTCCTACGAGCAGTACTTC
TRBD2 TRBJ2-2 TRBV7-3 many CASSPLAGVGSGELFF TGTGCCAGCAGCCCATTAGCGGGAGTAGGTTCCGGGGAGCTGTTTTTT
TRBD1 TRBJ1-4 TRBV6-1 - CASSSSGTGVEKLFF TGTGCCAGCAGTTCATCCGGGACAGGGGTTGAAAAACTGTTTTTT
TRBD2 TRBJ2-7 TRBV20-1 few CSASKTLAGGLEQYF TGCAGTGCTAGTAAAACGCTAGCGGGAGGTCTCGAGCAGTACTTC
TRBD1 TRBJ1-2 TRBV28 many CASSLYGQGAKGYTF TGTGCCAGCAGTTTATACGGACAGGGGGCGAAGGGCTACACCTTC
TRBD1 TRBJ1-2 TRBV2 many CASSGVRDRASYGYTF TGTGCCAGCAGTGGGGTTAGGGACAGGGCCTCCTATGGCTACACCTTC
TRBD1 TRBJ2-7 TRBV5-6 few CASSGVGDRAYEQYF TGTGCCAGCAGCGGGGTAGGCGACAGGGCCTACGAGCAGTACTTC
- TRBJ2-7 TRBV2 many CASRITNFEQYF TGTGCCAGCAGGATCACAAATTTCGAGCAGTACTTC
TRBD1 TRBJ2-5 TRBV20-1 many CSARTGGGETQYF TGCAGTGCTAGGACAGGGGGCGGAGAGACCCAGTACTTC
TRBD1 TRBJ2-7 TRBV5-4 - CASSKDRAYEQYF TGTGCCAGCAGTAAGGACAGGGCCTACGAGCAGTACTTC
- TRBJ1-4 TRBV20-1 many CQPGCRYTTNEKLFF TGCCAGCCAGGCTGCCGATATACAACTAATGAAAAACTGTTTTTT
- TRBJ2-3 TRBV6-1 many CASSLARQRTTDTQYF TGTGCCAGCAGTTTAGCTCGGCAGAGGACCACAGATACGCAGTATTTT
- TRBJ2-4 TRBV7-3 few CASSPDPAGHQNIQYF TGTGCCAGCAGCCCGGACCCAGCGGGTCATCAAAACATTCAGTACTTC
- TRBJ2-3 TRBV11-3 many CASSFGGLGRSADTQYF TGTGCCAGCAGCTTTGGGGGTCTCGGGAGAAGCGCAGATACGCAGTATTTT
TRBD2 TRBJ2-1 TRBV19 - CASRRTSGSVARNEQFF TGTGCCAGTAGGAGGACTAGCGGGAGTGTGGCGCGGAATGAGCAGTTCTTC
- TRBJ1-5 TRBV30 many CAWSRGGGQPQHF TGTGCCTGGAGTCGCGGGGGTGGTCAGCCCCAGCATTTT
- TRBJ1-1 TRBV30 many CARAPAGEAFF TGTGCGAGGGCCCCCGCCGGTGAAGCTTTCTTT
TRBD1 TRBJ1-4 TRBV5-5 - CASKRGPNEKLFF TGTGCCAGCAAGAGGGGGCCCAATGAAAAACTGTTTTTT
- TRBJ1-4 TRBV2 many CASKESLSNEKLFF TGTGCCAGCAAAGAGAGTCTGTCTAATGAAAAACTGTTTTTT
TRBD2 TRBJ2-2 TRBV5-1 - CASSLASLAGVGELFF TGCGCCAGCAGCTTGGCAAGCTTAGCGGGAGTCGGTGAGCTGTTTTTT
TRBD1 TRBJ1-5 TRBV27 - CASGQLRGAGQPQHF TGTGCCAGCGGCCAACTCAGGGGGGCCGGTCAGCCCCAGCATTTT